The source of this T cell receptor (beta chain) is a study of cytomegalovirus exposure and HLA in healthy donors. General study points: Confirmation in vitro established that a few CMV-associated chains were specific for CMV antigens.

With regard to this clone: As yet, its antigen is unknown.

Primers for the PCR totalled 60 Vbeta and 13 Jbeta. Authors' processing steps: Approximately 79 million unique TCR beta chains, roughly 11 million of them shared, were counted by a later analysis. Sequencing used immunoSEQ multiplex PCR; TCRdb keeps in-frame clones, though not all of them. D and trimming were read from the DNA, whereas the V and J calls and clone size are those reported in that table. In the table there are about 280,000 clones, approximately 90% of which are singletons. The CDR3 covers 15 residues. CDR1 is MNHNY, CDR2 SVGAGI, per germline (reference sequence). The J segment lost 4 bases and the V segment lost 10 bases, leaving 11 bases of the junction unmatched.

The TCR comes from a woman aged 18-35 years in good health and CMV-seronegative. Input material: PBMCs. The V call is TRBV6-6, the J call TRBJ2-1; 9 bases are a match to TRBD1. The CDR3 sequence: CATLPGQGVYNEQFF. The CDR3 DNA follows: TGTGCCACTCTACCGGGACAGGGCGTGTACAATGAGCAGTTCTTC.